In this sample, the clone carrying this T cell receptor (beta chain) turned up many times. The data were obtained in a study of T cells in Graves' hyperthyroidism and ophthalmopathy. Regions amplified from RNA transcripts were the TCR beta CDR3 regions. TCR CDR3 regions were first amplified by RT-PCR with HTBI primers. TCRdb used MiXCR to reprocess the multiplex PCR reads, holding one entry per CDR3 protein. The profile shows about 380,000 distinct CDR3 sequences, around a sixth of them singletons. The material sequenced was blood. The sequence derives from a man in his late teens or twenties with Graves' ophthalmopathy.

CDR3 nucleotide sequence: TGTGCCAGCAGCCAATACCTCGGACAGCAGGAAAACTATGGCTACACCTTC. Translation: CASSQYLGQQENYGYTF. The chain is built from TRBV12-3 or TRBV12-4 and TRBJ1-2; D is perhaps TRBD1 (6 bases). The CDR3 totals 17 residues. With 6 bases removed from V and 2 bases from J, the gap between germline ends came to 22 bases.